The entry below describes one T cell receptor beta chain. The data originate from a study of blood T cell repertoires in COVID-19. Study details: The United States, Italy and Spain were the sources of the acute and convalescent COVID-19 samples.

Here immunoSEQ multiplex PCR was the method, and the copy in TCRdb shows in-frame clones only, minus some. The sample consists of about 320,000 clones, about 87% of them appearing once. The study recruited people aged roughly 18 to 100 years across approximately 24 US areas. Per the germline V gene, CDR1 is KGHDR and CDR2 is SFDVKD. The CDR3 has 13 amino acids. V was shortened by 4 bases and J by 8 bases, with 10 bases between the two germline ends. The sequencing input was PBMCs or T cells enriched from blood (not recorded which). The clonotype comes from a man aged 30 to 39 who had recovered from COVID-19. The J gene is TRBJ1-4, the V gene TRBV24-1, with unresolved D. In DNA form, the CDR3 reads TGTGCCACCAGTGAGGCTGGGGAGGAAAAACTGTTTTTT. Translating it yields CATSEAGEEKLFF.